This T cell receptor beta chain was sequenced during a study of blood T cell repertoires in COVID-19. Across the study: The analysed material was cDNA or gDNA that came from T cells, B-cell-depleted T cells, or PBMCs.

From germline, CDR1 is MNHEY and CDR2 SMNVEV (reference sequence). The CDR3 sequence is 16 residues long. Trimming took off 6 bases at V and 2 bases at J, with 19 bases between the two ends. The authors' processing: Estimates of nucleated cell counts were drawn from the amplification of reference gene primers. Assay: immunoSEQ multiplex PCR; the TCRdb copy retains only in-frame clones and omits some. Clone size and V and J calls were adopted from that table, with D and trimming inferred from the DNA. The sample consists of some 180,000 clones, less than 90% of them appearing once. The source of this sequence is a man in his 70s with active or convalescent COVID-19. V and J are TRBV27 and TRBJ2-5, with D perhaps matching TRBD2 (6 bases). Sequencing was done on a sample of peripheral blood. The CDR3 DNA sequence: TGTGCCAGCAGCGTTATCGGCGGGGCAGCACAAGAGACCCAGTACTTC. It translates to CASSVIGGAAQETQYF.